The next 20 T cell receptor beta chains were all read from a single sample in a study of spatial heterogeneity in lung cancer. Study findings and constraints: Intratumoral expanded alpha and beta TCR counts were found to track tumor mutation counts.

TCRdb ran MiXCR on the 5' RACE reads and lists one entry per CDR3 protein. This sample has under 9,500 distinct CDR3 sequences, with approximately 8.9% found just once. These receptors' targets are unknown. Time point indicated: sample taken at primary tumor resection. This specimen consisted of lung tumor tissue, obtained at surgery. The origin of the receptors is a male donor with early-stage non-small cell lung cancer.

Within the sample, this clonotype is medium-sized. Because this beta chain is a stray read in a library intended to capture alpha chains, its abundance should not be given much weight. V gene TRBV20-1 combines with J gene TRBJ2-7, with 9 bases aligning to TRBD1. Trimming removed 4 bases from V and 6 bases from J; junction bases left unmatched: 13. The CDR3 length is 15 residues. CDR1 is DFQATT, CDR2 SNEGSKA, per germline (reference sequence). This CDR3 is CSATSPGTGPREQYF. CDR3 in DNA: TGCAGTGCTACCAGCCCCGGGACAGGGCCTCGCGAGCAGTACTTC.

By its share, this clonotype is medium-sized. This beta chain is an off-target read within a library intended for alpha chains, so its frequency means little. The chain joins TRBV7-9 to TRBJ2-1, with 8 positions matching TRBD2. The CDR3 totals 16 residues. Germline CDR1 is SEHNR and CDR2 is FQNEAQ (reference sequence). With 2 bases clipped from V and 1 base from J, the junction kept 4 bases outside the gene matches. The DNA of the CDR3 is TGTGCCAGCAGCTTATCCCTAGCGGGTTCCTACAATGAGCAGTTCTTC. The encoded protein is CASSLSLAGSYNEQFF. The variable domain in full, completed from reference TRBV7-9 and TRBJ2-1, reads DTGVSQNPRHKITKRGQNVTFRCDPISEHNRLYWYRQTLGQGPEFLTYFQNEAQLEKSRLLSDRFSAERPKGSFSTLEIQRTEQGDSAMYLCASSLSLAGSYNEQFFGPGTRLTVL.

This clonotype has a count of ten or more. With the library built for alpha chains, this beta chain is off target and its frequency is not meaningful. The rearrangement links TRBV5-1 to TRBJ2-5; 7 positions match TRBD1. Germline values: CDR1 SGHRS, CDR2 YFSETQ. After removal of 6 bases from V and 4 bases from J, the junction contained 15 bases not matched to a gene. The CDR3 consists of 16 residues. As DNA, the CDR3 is TGCGCCAGCAATACCGGGACAGCACGAATTATAGAGACCCAGTACTTC. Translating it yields CASNTGTARIIETQYF.

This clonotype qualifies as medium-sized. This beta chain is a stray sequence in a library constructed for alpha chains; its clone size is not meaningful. CDR3 nucleotide sequence: TGTGCCAGCTCTCGGGGACTAGCGGGAGACTACGAGCAGTACTTC. This gives the protein CASSRGLAGDYEQYF. The chain joins TRBV18 to TRBJ2-7, with TRBD2 matching 14 bases. J gave up 3 bases and V 6 bases, and 4 bases lay outside the gene matches. CDR1 KGHSH and CDR2 LQKENI come from the germline V gene. The CDR3 totals 15 residues.

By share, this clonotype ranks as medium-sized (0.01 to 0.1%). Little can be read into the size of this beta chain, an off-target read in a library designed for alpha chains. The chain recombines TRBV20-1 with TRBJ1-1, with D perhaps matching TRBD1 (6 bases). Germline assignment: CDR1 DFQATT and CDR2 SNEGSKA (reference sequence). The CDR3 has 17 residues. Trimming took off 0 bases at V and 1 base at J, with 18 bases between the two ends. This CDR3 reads CSARDALQGGWNTEAFF. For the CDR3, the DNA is TGCAGTGCTAGAGATGCGTTACAGGGCGGTTGGAACACTGAAGCTTTCTTT.

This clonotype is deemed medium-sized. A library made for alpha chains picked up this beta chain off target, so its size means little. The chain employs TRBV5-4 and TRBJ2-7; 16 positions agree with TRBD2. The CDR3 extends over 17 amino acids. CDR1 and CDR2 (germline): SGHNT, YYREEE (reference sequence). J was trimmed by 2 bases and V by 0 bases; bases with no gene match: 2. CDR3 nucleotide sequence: TGTGCCAGCAGCTTGGCCGGGACTAGCGGGAGGGCCTACGAGCAGTACTTC. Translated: CASSLAGTSGRAYEQYF.

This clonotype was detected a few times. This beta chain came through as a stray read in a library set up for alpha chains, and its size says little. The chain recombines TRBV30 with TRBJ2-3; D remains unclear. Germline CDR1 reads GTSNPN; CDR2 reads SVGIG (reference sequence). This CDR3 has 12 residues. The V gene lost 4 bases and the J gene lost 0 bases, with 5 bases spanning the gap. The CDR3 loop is CAWTASTDTQYF. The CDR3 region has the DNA TGTGCCTGGACAGCTAGCACAGATACGCAGTATTTT.

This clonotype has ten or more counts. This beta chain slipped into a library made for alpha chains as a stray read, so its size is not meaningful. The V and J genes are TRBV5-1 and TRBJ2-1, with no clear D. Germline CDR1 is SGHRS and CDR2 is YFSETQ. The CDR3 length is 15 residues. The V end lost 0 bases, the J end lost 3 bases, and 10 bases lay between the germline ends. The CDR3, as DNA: TGCGCCAGCAGCTTGGACCAACCAGGCTACAATGAGCAGTTCTTC. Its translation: CASSLDQPGYNEQFF.

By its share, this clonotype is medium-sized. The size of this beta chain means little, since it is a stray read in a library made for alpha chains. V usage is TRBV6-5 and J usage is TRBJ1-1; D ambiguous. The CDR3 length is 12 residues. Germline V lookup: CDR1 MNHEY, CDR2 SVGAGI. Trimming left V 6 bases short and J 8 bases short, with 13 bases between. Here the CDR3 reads CASSRPRSEAFF. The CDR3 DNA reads TGTGCCAGCAGCCGACCTCGTTCCGAAGCTTTCTTT.

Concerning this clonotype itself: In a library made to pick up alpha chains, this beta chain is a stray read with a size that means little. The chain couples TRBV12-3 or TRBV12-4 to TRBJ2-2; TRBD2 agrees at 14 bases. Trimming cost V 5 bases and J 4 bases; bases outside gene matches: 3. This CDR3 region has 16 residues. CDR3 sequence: CASSMTSGRATGELFF. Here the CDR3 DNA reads TGTGCCAGCAGTATGACTAGCGGGAGGGCCACCGGGGAGCTGTTTTTT.

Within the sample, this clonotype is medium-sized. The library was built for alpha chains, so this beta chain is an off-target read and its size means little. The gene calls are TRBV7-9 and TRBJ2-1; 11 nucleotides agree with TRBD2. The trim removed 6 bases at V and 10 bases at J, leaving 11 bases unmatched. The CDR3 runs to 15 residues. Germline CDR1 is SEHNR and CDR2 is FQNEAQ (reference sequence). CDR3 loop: CASRNIAGGPREQFF. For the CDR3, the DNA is TGTGCCAGCAGAAACATAGCGGGAGGGCCGAGGGAGCAGTTCTTC.

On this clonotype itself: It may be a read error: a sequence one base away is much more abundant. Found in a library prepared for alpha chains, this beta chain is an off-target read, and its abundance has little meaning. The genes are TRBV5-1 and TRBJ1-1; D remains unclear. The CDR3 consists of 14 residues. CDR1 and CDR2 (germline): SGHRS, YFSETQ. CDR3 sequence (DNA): TGCGCCAGCAGCTTATCCCCTTCGAACACTGAAGCTTCCTTT. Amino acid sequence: CASSLSPSNTEASF.

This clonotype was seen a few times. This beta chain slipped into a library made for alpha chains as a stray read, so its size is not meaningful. CDR3 in DNA: TGTGCCATCAGTGAGTGGGGTCTCGCGAACACCGGGGAGCTGTTTTTT. This encodes CAISEWGLANTGELFF. The V gene is TRBV10-3, the J gene TRBJ2-2; the D is unclear. Germline V gives CDR1 ENHRY, CDR2 SYGVKD. V was pared by 1 base and J by 0 bases, with 9 bases between. The CDR3 has 16 residues.

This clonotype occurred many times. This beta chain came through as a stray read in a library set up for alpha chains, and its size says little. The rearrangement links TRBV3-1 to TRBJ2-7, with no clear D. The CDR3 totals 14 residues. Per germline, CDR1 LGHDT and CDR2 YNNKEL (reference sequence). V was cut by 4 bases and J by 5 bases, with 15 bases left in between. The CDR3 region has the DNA TGTGCCAGCAGCCGGCTTTCCTCCCGCCACGAGCAGTACTTC. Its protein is CASSRLSSRHEQYF.

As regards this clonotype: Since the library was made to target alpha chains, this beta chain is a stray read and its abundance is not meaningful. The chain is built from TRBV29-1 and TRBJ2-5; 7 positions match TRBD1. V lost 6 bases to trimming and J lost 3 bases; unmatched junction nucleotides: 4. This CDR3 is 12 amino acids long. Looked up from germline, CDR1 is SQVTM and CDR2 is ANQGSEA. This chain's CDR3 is CSVNQGEETQYF. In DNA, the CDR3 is TGCAGCGTCAATCAGGGGGAAGAGACCCAGTACTTC.

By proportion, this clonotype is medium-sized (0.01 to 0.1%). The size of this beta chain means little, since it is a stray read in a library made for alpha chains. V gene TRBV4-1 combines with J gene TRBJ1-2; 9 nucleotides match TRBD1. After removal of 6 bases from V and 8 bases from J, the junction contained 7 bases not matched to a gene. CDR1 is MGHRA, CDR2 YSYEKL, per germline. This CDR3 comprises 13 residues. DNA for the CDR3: TGCGCCAGCAGTCAACAGGGGGCGTGGGGCTACACCTTC. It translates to CASSQQGAWGYTF.

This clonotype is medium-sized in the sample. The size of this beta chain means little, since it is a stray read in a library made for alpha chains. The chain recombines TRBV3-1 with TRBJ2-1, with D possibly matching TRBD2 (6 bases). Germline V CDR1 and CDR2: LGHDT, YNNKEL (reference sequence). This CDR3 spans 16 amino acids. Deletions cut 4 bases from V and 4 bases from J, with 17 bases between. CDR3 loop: CASSPPPGVPYNEQFF. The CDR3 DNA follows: TGTGCCAGCAGCCCGCCCCCGGGAGTCCCTTACAATGAGCAGTTCTTC.

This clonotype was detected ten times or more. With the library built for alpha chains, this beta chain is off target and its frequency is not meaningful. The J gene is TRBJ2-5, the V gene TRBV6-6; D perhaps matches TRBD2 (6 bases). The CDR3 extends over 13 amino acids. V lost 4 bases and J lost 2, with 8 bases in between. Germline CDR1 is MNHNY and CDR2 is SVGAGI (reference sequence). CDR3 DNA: TGTGCCAGCAGTTTTGGACTACAAGAGACCCAGTACTTC. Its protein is CASSFGLQETQYF.

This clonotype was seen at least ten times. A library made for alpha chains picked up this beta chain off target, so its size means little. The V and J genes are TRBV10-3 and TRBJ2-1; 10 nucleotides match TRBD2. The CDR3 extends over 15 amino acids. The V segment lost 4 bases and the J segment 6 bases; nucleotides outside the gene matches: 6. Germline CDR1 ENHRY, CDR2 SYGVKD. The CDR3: CAISVVTSGRNEQFF. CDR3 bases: TGTGCCATCAGTGTTGTGACTAGCGGGCGCAATGAGCAGTTCTTC.

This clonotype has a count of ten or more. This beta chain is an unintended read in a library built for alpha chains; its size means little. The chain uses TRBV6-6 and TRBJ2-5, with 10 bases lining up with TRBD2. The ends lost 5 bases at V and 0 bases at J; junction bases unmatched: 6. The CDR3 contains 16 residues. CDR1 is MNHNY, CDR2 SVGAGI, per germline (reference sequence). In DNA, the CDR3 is TGTGCCAGCAGTCGTACTAGCGGGACGTACCAAGAGACCCAGTACTTC. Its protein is CASSRTSGTYQETQYF.